This TCR beta chain appears in the sequencing data of a study of shared clonotypes between healthy human individuals. This clone was observed a few times. Its antigen is as yet unknown. CDR1 is MNHEY and CDR2 is SVGAGI in the germline V gene. The CDR3 loop spans 13 amino acids. The trim removed 7 bases at V and 6 bases at J, leaving 4 bases unmatched. Study results and caveats: Estimated clonotype richness was generally higher in naive than memory subsets. Generation probabilities of non-shared clonotypes were lower (relative to those shared by all four donors).

As defined, naive CD8 cells were CD45RO-negative and positively selected for CCR7, with terminally differentiated effector memory CD45RA+ cells excluded. The protocol was immunoSEQ multiplex PCR, while the TCRdb copy is restricted to in-frame clones and leaves out a portion. The sample yields about 2.1 million clones, 90% to 95% seen once. The chain employs TRBV6-5 and TRBJ1-2, with TRBD1 matching 11 bases. This TCR was sampled from a man aged 18 to 35 in good health. Some clones in this sample may be carry-over from other donors' samples. Input material: naive CD8+ T cells from PBMCs. CDR3 loop: CASTLDRGHGYTF. CDR3 coding DNA: TGTGCCAGCACCTTGGACAGGGGGCATGGCTACACCTTC.